Following are 25 T cell receptor beta chains from one sample sequenced in a study of neurological immune-mediated disorders. Via MiXCR, TCRdb re-called the 5' RACE reads, giving one row per CDR3 protein. The sample has 20,000 to 25,000 distinct CDR3 sequences, 5% to 7% seen once; the top ten hold 45%. Sequenced sample: CD8+ T cells from blood. The receptors originated from a young man in good health.

This clonotype has a count of ten or more. V usage is TRBV7-3 and J usage is TRBJ2-1; D gene ambiguous. Deletions cut 1 base from V and 7 bases from J, with 8 bases between. Germline V lookup: CDR1 SGHTA, CDR2 FQGTGA. The CDR3 runs 13 residues. CDR3 residues: CASSLMLGNEQFF. The CDR3 DNA follows: TGTGCCAGCAGCTTAATGTTGGGGAATGAGCAGTTCTTC.

At least ten counts were recorded for this clonotype. This chain connects TRBV7-9 to TRBJ1-1, with D hard to call. Between the trimmed V and J ends, which lost 5 bases and 0 bases, there was a span of 10 bases. This CDR3 spans 14 amino acids. Per the germline V gene, CDR1 is SEHNR and CDR2 is FQNEAQ (reference sequence). Here the CDR3 DNA reads TGTGCCAGCAGCAAGGACGGTTTGAACACTGAAGCTTTCTTT. It translates to CASSKDGLNTEAFF. The variable domain in full, completed from reference TRBV7-9 and TRBJ1-1, reads DTGVSQNPRHKITKRGQNVTFRCDPISEHNRLYWYRQTLGQGPEFLTYFQNEAQLEKSRLLSDRFSAERPKGSFSTLEIQRTEQGDSAMYLCASSKDGLNTEAFFGQGTRLTVV.

There are many counts of this clonotype. This chain uses TRBV7-9 with TRBJ2-5; tentatively, D is TRBD1 (5 bases). Germline V lookup: CDR1 SEHNR, CDR2 FQNEAQ (reference sequence). This CDR3 comprises 13 residues. The V end lost 5 bases, the J end lost 9 bases, and 16 bases lay between the germline ends. DNA of the CDR3: TGTGCCAGCAGCGCAACAGGCCCGTGGGCCCAGTACTTC. Translated, it gives CASSATGPWAQYF.

In its sample, this clonotype was seen many times. The V call is TRBV11-2, the J call TRBJ1-5, with D uncertain. Germline assignment: CDR1 SGHAT and CDR2 FQNNGV. Trimming removed 0 bases from V and 1 base from J, with 7 bases in between. This CDR3 comprises 15 residues. The DNA for the CDR3 is TGTGCCAGCAGCTTAGATCCTTTCAGCAATCAGCCCCAGCATTTT. Protein product: CASSLDPFSNQPQHF.

This clonotype has at least ten counts. This chain links TRBV4-1 with TRBJ2-1; TRBD1 matches at 7 bases. Losses at the gene ends were 4 bases for V and 7 bases for J; bases not matched to a gene: 4. The length of the CDR3 is 13 residues. Germline V CDR1 and CDR2: MGHRA, YSYEKL. CDR3 sequence: CASSRPGGNEQFF. The CDR3 DNA sequence: TGCGCCAGCAGCCGCCCAGGGGGAAATGAGCAGTTCTTC.

The table lists this clonotype with many counts. The V and J genes are TRBV19 and TRBJ1-5; D is uncertain. Per the germline V gene, CDR1 is LNHDA and CDR2 is SQIVND (reference sequence). This CDR3 contains 13 residues. The germline V and J ends were trimmed by 6 bases and 4 bases, with 10 bases remaining between them. Here the CDR3 DNA reads TGTGCCAGTAGGGATTTCCCTAATCAGCCCCAGCATTTT. This encodes CASRDFPNQPQHF.

This clonotype was observed at least ten times. This chain connects TRBV14 to TRBJ2-7, with 7 positions matching TRBD1. V lost 3 bases to trimming and J lost 4 bases; unmatched junction nucleotides: 3. The CDR3 spans 13 residues. Germline CDR1 reads SGHDN; CDR2 reads FVKESK. This CDR3 is CASSQHRGYEQYF. CDR3 coding DNA: TGTGCCAGCAGCCAGCACAGGGGTTACGAGCAGTACTTC.

This clonotype was found many times. The chain is built from TRBV7-3 and TRBJ2-5; D call uncertain. V was clipped by 3 bases and J by 5 bases, with 16 bases between them. The germline CDR1 and CDR2 sequences are SGHTA and FQGTGA. CDR3 length: 15 amino acids. DNA for the CDR3: TGTGCCAGCAGCTTTCGTCAAGCACCAACGGAGACCCAGTACTTC. Protein product: CASSFRQAPTETQYF.

This clonotype appeared many times. DNA of the CDR3: TGTGCCAGCAGAACTAGCGGGAGTTACAATGAGCAGTTCTTC. Its translation: CASRTSGSYNEQFF. The chain uses TRBV6-5 and TRBJ2-1; 11 bases are shared with TRBD2. The CDR3 loop spans 14 amino acids. Looked up from germline, CDR1 is MNHEY and CDR2 is SVGAGI. The trim removed 6 bases at V and 4 bases at J, leaving 2 bases unmatched.

There are many counts of this clonotype. This chain joins TRBV7-9 and TRBJ2-5, with D unresolved. The CDR3 length is 11 residues. V lost 1 base to trimming and J lost 4 bases, with 1 base between them. The germline gives CDR1 SEHNR, CDR2 FQNEAQ (reference sequence). The CDR3 bases are TGTGCCAGCAGCTTAGTAGAGACCCAGTACTTC. Translation: CASSLVETQYF.

About this clonotype itself: A much larger clone is a single base away; this may be a read error. V and J are TRBV2 and TRBJ1-2; tentative D call: TRBD1 (6 bases). CDR3 length: 14 amino acids. V dropped 5 bases and J dropped 7 bases, with 17 bases sitting between them. Germline V CDR1 and CDR2: SNHLY, FYNNEI. CDR3 amino acids: CASSKGGYLAGYTF. The DNA for the CDR3 is TGTGCCAGCAGTAAAGGGGGGTATCTCGCTGGCTACACCTTC. Variable domain in full (rest from reference TRBV2 and TRBJ1-2): EPEVTQTPSHQVTQMGQEVILRCVPISNHLYFYWYRQILGQKVEFLVSFYNNEISEKSEIFDDQFSVERPDGSNFTLKIRSTKLEDSAMYFCASSKGGYLAGYTFGSGTRLTVV.

This clonotype came up many times. This rearrangement joins TRBV29-1 to TRBJ2-1; no clear D. Germline V gene data show CDR1 as SQVTM and CDR2 as ANQGSEA. The CDR3 spans 11 residues. Trimming pared 6 bases from V and 6 bases from J, leaving 9 bases between. The CDR3 reads CSVDQVNEQFF. Written as DNA, the CDR3 is TGCAGCGTCGACCAGGTCAATGAGCAGTTCTTC.

The sample holds many counts of this clonotype. V usage is TRBV5-4 and J usage is TRBJ1-4; 7 bases agree with TRBD1. This CDR3 spans 12 amino acids. Germline loops: CDR1 SGHNT, CDR2 YYREEE (reference sequence). V shed 4 bases and J 8 bases; nucleotides not matched to a gene: 2. CDR3 sequence reads: CASSQQGEKLFF. The CDR3 nucleotides read TGTGCCAGCAGCCAACAGGGGGAAAAACTGTTTTTT.

The sample holds many counts of this clonotype. The chain combines TRBV20-1 with TRBJ2-7; 10 nucleotides align to TRBD2. CDR1 is DFQATT, CDR2 SNEGSKA, per germline (reference sequence). Trimming removed 0 bases from V and 5 bases from J; junction bases left unmatched: 7. The CDR3 totals 15 residues. The chain's CDR3 is CSARDLAGGIDEQYF. DNA for the CDR3: TGCAGTGCTAGAGATTTAGCGGGGGGCATTGACGAGCAGTACTTC.

This clonotype was found many times. The chain joins TRBV29-1 to TRBJ2-3, with D unclear. The germline CDR1 and CDR2 sequences are SQVTM and ANQGSEA. V was trimmed by 6 bases and J by 4 bases, leaving 20 bases between them. The CDR3 is made up of 15 amino acids. The CDR3 region is CSVHLTKTSPDTQYF. The CDR3 bases are TGCAGCGTCCACCTCACAAAAACATCGCCAGATACGCAGTATTTT.

In the case of this clonotype: A junction end diverges from the germline sequence, so it may reflect a read error. The chain employs TRBV10-3 and TRBJ2-7; D possibly corresponds to TRBD2 (5 bases). CDR1 and CDR2 from the germline V gene are ENHRY and SYGVKD. The CDR3 contains 13 residues. The CDR3 region has the DNA TGTACCATCAGCTGGGATGGGAGCTACGAGCAGTACTTC. Its translation: CTISWDGSYEQYF.

The sample holds many counts of this clonotype. V gene TRBV20-1 combines with J gene TRBJ2-1; D might be TRBD2 (6 bases). V was shortened by 0 bases and J by 3 bases, with 12 bases between the two germline ends. This CDR3 has 15 residues. Germline CDR1 reads DFQATT; CDR2 reads SNEGSKA (reference sequence). The CDR3 DNA is TGCAGTGCTAGAGATACTAGCTCCGGCTACAATGAGCAGTTCTTC. It encodes CSARDTSSGYNEQFF.

This clonotype has at least ten counts. The chain is built from TRBV13 and TRBJ1-1; D gene uncertain. V lost 4 bases to trimming and J lost 5 bases, with 14 bases between them. The length of the CDR3 is 14 residues. From germline, CDR1 is PRHDT and CDR2 FYEKMQ (reference sequence). As DNA, the CDR3 is TGTGCCAGCAGCTCACGAGAGGTTTTGACTGAAGCTTTCTTT. Translating it yields CASSSREVLTEAFF.

The sample holds many counts of this clonotype. This rearrangement joins TRBV12-3 or TRBV12-4 to TRBJ2-1, with 9 bases lining up with TRBD1. This CDR3 has 13 amino acids. V trimming: 3 bases; J trimming: 9 bases; junction bases outside the gene matches: 3. CDR3 loop: CASSLGQGSEQFF. Written as DNA, the CDR3 is TGTGCCAGCAGTTTGGGACAGGGTAGTGAGCAGTTCTTC.

This clonotype occurred many times. The CDR3 is CASTQIGEKLFF. The CDR3 bases are TGTGCCAGTACCCAAATTGGGGAAAAACTGTTTTTT. The chain links TRBV19 to TRBJ1-4; D gene ambiguous. The CDR3 covers 12 residues. Trimming shortened V by 7 bases and J by 8 bases, and 11 bases separated the two germline ends. Looked up from germline, CDR1 is LNHDA and CDR2 is SQIVND (reference sequence).

This clonotype was counted a single time. This chain links TRBV28 with TRBJ1-5; TRBD1 matches at 9 bases. Germline CDR1 reads MDHEN; CDR2 reads SYDVKM. The CDR3 has 17 residues. V shed 4 bases and J 1 base; nucleotides not matched to a gene: 8. The CDR3 sequence is CASSSPGQGRSNQPQHF. CDR3 nucleotides: TGTGCCAGCAGTTCCCCGGGACAGGGTAGAAGCAATCAGCCCCAGCATTTT.

This clonotype has a count of ten or more. This rearrangement joins TRBV7-2 to TRBJ1-1, with D unclear. Germline lookup yields CDR1 SGHTA and CDR2 FQGNSA. The CDR3 is 14 residues long. V lost 5 bases, J lost 2 bases, and 12 bases lay in between. Here the CDR3 reads CASSLLVGNTEAFF. CDR3 in DNA: TGTGCCAGCAGCCTACTTGTGGGAAACACTGAAGCTTTCTTT.

This clonotype occurred many times. The rearrangement uses TRBV7-9 and TRBJ1-1; maybe TRBD1 (5 bases). The V gene's germline CDR1 is SEHNR and CDR2 FQNEAQ (reference sequence). The CDR3 runs to 16 residues. V was pared by 5 bases and J by 3 bases, with 19 bases between. The CDR3 protein is CASSAPEAGKDTEAFF. As DNA, the CDR3 is TGTGCCAGCAGCGCCCCTGAGGCAGGGAAAGACACTGAAGCTTTCTTT.

This clonotype was detected ten times or more. The rearrangement links TRBV12-3 or TRBV12-4 to TRBJ2-7, with D maybe TRBD2 (6 bases). The V and J ends lost 1 base and 5 bases respectively, with 12 bases between them. The CDR3 is made up of 14 amino acids. The CDR3 bases are TGTGCCAGCAGTTTAGGATGGGAGGTCGACGAGCAGTACTTC. It encodes CASSLGWEVDEQYF.

This clonotype is categorized as medium-sized (0.01 to 0.1%). Written as DNA, the CDR3 is TGTGCCAGCAGCCACGGGGCAGATGGCTACACCTTC. Protein: CASSHGADGYTF. The chain carries TRBV6-5 and TRBJ1-2; TRBD1 is a possible D gene (5 bases). This CDR3 has 12 amino acids. Deletions cut 6 bases from V and 6 bases from J, with 11 bases between. The germline V gene encodes CDR1 MNHEY and CDR2 SVGAGI.